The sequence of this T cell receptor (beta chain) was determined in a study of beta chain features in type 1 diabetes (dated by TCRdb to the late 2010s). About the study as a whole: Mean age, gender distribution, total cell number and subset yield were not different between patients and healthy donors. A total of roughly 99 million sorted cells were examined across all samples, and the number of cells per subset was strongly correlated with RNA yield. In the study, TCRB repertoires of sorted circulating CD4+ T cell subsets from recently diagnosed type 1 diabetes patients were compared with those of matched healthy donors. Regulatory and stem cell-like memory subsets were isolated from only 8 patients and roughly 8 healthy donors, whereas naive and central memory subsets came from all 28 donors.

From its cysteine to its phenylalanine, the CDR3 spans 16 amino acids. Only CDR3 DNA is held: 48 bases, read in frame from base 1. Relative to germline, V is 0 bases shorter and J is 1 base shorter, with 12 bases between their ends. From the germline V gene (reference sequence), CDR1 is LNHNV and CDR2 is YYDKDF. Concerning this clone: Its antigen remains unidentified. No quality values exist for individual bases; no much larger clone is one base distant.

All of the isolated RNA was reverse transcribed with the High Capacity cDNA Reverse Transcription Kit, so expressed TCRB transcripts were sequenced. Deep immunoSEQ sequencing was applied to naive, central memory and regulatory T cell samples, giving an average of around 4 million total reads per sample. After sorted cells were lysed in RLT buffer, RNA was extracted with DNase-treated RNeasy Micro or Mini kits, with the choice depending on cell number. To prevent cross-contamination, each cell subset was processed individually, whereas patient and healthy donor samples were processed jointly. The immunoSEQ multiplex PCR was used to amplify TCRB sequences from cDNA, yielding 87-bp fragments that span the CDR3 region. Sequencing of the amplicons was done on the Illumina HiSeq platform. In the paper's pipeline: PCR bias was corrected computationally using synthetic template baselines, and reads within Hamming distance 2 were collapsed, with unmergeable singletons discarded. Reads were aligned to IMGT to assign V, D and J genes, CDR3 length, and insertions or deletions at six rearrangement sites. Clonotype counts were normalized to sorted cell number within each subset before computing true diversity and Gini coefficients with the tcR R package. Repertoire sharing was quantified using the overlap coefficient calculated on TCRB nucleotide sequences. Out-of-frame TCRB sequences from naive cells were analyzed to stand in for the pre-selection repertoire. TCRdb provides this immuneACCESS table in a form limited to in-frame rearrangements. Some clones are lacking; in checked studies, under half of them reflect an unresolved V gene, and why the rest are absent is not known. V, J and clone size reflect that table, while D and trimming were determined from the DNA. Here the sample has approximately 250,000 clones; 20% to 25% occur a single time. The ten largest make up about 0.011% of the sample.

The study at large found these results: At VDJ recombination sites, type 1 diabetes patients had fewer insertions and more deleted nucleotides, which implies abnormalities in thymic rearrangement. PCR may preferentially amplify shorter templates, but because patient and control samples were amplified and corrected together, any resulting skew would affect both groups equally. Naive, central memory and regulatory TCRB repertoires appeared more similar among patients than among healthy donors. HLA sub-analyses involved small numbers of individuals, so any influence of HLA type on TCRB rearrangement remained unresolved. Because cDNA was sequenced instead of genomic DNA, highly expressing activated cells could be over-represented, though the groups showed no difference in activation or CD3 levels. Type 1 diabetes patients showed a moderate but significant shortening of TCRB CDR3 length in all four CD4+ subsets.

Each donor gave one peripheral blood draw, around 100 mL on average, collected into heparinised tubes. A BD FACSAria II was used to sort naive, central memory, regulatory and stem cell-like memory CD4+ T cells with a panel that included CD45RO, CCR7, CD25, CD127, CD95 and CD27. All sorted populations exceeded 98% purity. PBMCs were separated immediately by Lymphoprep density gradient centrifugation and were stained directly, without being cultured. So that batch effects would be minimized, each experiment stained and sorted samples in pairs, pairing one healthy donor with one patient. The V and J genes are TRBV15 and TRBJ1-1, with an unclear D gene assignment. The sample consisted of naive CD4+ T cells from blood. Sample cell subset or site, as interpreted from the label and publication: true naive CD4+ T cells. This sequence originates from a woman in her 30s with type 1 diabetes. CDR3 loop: CATSRDQRTSNTEAFF. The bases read TGTGCCACCAGCAGAGACCAAAGAACTTCGAACACTGAAGCTTTCTTT.